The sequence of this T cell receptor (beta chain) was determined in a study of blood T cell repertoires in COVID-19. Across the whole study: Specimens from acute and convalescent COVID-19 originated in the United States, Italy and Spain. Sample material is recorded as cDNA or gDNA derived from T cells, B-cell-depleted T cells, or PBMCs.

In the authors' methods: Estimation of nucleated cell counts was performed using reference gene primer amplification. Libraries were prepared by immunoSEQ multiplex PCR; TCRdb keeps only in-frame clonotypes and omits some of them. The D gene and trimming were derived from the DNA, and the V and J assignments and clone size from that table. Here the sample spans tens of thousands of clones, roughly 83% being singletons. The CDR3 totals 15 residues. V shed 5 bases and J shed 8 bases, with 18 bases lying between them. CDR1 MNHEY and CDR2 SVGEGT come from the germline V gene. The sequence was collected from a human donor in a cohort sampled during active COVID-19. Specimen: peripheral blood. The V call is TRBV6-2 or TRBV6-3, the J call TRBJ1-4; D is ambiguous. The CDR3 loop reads CASSDGGGGREKLFF. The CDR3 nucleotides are TGTGCCAGCAGTGATGGCGGAGGAGGAAGAGAAAAACTGTTTTTT.